The sample holds many counts of the clone carrying this T cell receptor beta chain. Healthy Caucasians from Russia aged roughly 6 to 90 served as donors. The CDR3 contains 18 residues. V shed 4 bases and J shed 1 base, with 17 bases lying between them. Germline V gene lookup returns CDR1 LGHNA and CDR2 YNFKEQ. A second PCR, run for roughly 7 to 11 cycles, used a sample-barcoded 5' primer plus a J-beta primer mix. Unique molecular identifiers of 12 random nucleotides labeled each cDNA. Using its own MiXCR run on the 5' RACE reads, TCRdb lists one record per CDR3 protein. The sample shows more than 800,000 distinct CDR3 sequences, about 28% of them seen only once. These data come from a study of blood T cells in healthy people across ages. Study overall: About one barcoded TCR beta cDNA was captured per two T cells.

The chain couples TRBV4-2 to TRBJ2-6, with D possibly TRBD1 on 6 matching bases. This receptor was identified in a woman older than 75 in good health. The specimen sequenced was blood. CDR3 in amino acids: CASSPLWDTASGANVLTF. The CDR3 DNA reads as TGTGCCAGCAGCCCCCTTTGGGACACGGCTTCTGGGGCCAACGTCCTGACTTTC.